Each of the 11 T cell receptor beta chains below was sequenced from the same sample in a study of prognosis after radiotherapy for stage I lung cancer. Two-round multiplex PCR, the amplification method, yielded TCR beta CDR3 from genomic DNA. The use of primers specific to each TRBV and TRBJ gene characterized first-round PCR. TCRdb passed the multiplex PCR reads through MiXCR, listing each CDR3 protein once. Of about 47,000 distinct CDR3 sequences listed, about a third are singletons. The sequenced sample was PBMCs, obtained before or after stereotactic body radiation therapy (not recorded which). The receptors were sampled from a donor aged 50 or older with non-small cell lung cancer.

This clonotype was seen repeatedly, ten times or more. This chain joins TRBV19 and TRBJ1-2; D call uncertain. Trimming removed 3 bases from V and 7 bases from J, with 15 bases in between. Germline CDR1 reads LNHDA; CDR2 reads SQIVND (reference sequence). This CDR3 spans 14 amino acids. DNA of the CDR3: TGTGCCAGTAGTATCTCCTTCGACGGACGTGGCTACACCTTC. The encoded protein is CASSISFDGRGYTF.

A few counts support this clonotype. Just one base apart from a much larger clone, this may be a read error. The rearrangement links TRBV6-2 or TRBV6-3 to TRBJ2-1; weak D call: TRBD2 (5 bases). The CDR3 runs to 15 residues. The germline CDR1 and CDR2 sequences are MNHEY and SVGEGT. Trimming removed 6 bases at V and 8 bases at J, with 20 bases between. In nucleotides, the CDR3 is TGTGCCAGCAGCTACGGAACAGCGAGGGATTATGAGCAGTTCTTC. Protein: CASSYGTARDYEQFF.

In the case of this clonotype: It may be a read error: a sequence one base away is much more abundant. This CDR3 reads CASSLAGSSGHNEHFF. CDR3 sequence (DNA): TGTGCCAGCAGCTTGGCAGGATCTAGCGGGCACAATGAGCATTTCTTC. The chain recombines TRBV5-4 with TRBJ2-1, with TRBD2 identical over 8 bases. The length of the CDR3 is 16 residues. Per the germline V gene, CDR1 is SGHNT and CDR2 is YYREEE (reference sequence).

The chain has TRBV5-1 and TRBJ2-3; a possible D gene is TRBD1 (6 bases). V lost 6 bases, J lost 3 bases, and 8 bases lay in between. This CDR3 spans 12 amino acids. Per the germline V gene, CDR1 is SGHRS and CDR2 is YFSETQ. The chain's CDR3 is CASKRGTDTQYF. CDR3 nucleotides: TGCGCCAGCAAAAGGGGGACAGATACGCAGTATTTT.

This clonotype has a count of ten or more. One end of the junction does not line up with germline, which may come from a read error. The genes are TRBV28 and TRBJ1-1; 7 bases match TRBD1. The CDR3 totals 12 residues. Germline V CDR1 and CDR2: MDHEN, SYDVKM. The CDR3 protein is CASSSYKRQGSF. CDR3 coding DNA: TGTGCCAGCAGTTCCTATAAACGACAGGGATCCTTT.

This clonotype showed up just once. The CDR3: CSARVTTSTDTQYF. The CDR3 bases are TGCAGTGCTAGAGTTACTACCAGCACAGATACGCAGTATTTT. The gene calls are TRBV20-1 and TRBJ2-3; unclear D gene. The germline gives CDR1 DFQATT, CDR2 SNEGSKA (reference sequence). Trimming left V 1 base short and J 0 bases short, with 8 bases between. This CDR3 is 14 amino acids long.

The table lists this clonotype with a few counts. A much bigger clone sits one base away, suggesting this may be a read error. This rearrangement joins TRBV6-2 or TRBV6-3 to TRBJ1-1; D gene uncertain. V lost 5 bases and J 3 bases, leaving 10 bases between the germline ends. Germline V lookup: CDR1 MNHEY, CDR2 SVGEGT. The CDR3 is 13 residues long. The CDR3 bases are TGTGCCAGCAGTGAAAAAGGGTACACTGAAGCTTTCTTT. Protein: CASSEKGYTEAFF.

This clonotype was counted ten times or more. This chain links TRBV7-2 with TRBJ2-1; unclear D gene. The CDR3 runs 12 residues. The germline gives CDR1 SGHTA, CDR2 FQGNSA. V dropped 5 bases and J dropped 8 bases, with 10 bases sitting between them. The DNA for the CDR3 is TGTGCCAGCAGCCCAACGATTTATGAGCAGTTCTTC. This codes for CASSPTIYEQFF. The complete variable domain, with remaining parts taken from reference TRBV7-2 and TRBJ2-1, reads GAGVSQSPSNKVTEKGKDVELRCDPISGHTALYWYRQSLGQGLEFLIYFQGNSAPDKSGLPSDRFSAERTGGSVSTLTIQRTQQEDSAVYLCASSPTIYEQFFGPGTRLTVL.

This clonotype was observed many times. The chain employs TRBV6-1 and TRBJ2-7; TRBD1 agrees at 9 bases. This CDR3 region has 15 residues. CDR1 is MNHNS and CDR2 is SASEGT in the germline V gene. Trimming removed 5 bases from V and 3 bases from J; junction bases left unmatched: 8. Here the CDR3 DNA reads TGTGCCAGCAGTCAGACCGGGACAGGGATCTACGAGCAGTACTTC. It translates to CASSQTGTGIYEQYF.

Note on this clonotype: This may come from a read error, since a much larger clone is one base off. The chain carries TRBV5-4 and TRBJ2-1; D possibly corresponds to TRBD1 (6 bases). The CDR3 contains 14 residues. Germline V gene data show CDR1 as SGHNT and CDR2 as YYREEE (reference sequence). CDR3 coding DNA: TGTGCCAACAGCCAAGGGGGTCCCTACAATGAGCAGTTCTTC. This gives the protein CANSQGGPYNEQFF.

This clonotype has only a few counts. The chain employs TRBV29-1 and TRBJ2-3; D gene uncertain. Trimming took 6 bases from V and 4 from J, leaving 11 bases between them. CDR3 length: 12 amino acids. Germline lookup yields CDR1 SQVTM and CDR2 ANQGSEA. The DNA for the CDR3 is TGCAGCGTGGTTGCTGTCGCAGATACGCAGTATTTT. This encodes CSVVAVADTQYF.